The rows below give T cell receptor beta chains drawn from one sample of a study of blood T cell repertoires in COVID-19. The repertoire was sequenced with immunoSEQ multiplex PCR; TCRdb's copy has only in-frame clones and lacks some. This sample has around 180,000 clones, with more than 75% found just once. Material for sequencing was PBMCs or T cells enriched from blood (not recorded which). The receptors originated from a woman in her twenties or thirties who had recovered from COVID-19. Both conserved end residues are part of each CDR3. Fields, in order: CDR3 length, J gene, clone size, D gene, V gene, CDR3 DNA, CDR3 protein. The D gene is left open where the match is weak. Size is omitted from some rows. Given values are once, few, many or a class for expanded clones.

15	TRBJ1-2	once	.	TRBV28	TGTGCCAGCAGTTCTCTACAGGGTTCATCCTATGGCTACACCTTC	CASSSLQGSSYGYTF
15	TRBJ1-4	.	TRBD1	TRBV7-9	TGTGCCAGCAGCTCCCCAAAGACAGGGGACGAAAAACTGTTTTTT	CASSSPKTGDEKLFF
14	TRBJ1-4	.	.	TRBV5-1	TGCGCCAGCAGAGAGGGCGCAACTAATGAAAAACTGTTTTTT	CASREGATNEKLFF
14	TRBJ2-7	.	.	TRBV6-5	TGTGCCAGCAGCACTAGTCAAGCCTCCTACGAGCAGTACTTC	CASSTSQASYEQYF
16	TRBJ1-1	.	TRBD1	TRBV6-4	TGTGCCAGGGGCTTTACAGGGGGTGCTCGAAAAACTGAAGCTTTCTTT	CARGFTGGARKTEAFF
13	TRBJ2-3	.	.	TRBV4-1	TGCGCCAGCAGCCGAACGGGCACAGATACGCAGTATTTT	CASSRTGTDTQYF
14	TRBJ1-1	.	TRBD1	TRBV9	TGTGCCAGCAGCGTGGGACAGGGGGCAGCTGAAGCTTTCTTT	CASSVGQGAAEAFF
16	TRBJ2-7	.	TRBD1	TRBV7-3	TGTGCCAGCAGCTCCAGACCGACAGGGGGTGTCGTTGAGCAGTACTTC	CASSSRPTGGVVEQYF
14	TRBJ2-2	.	TRBD1	TRBV6-5	TGTGCCAGCAGCCTGGGACAGTACACCGGGGAGCTGTTTTTT	CASSLGQYTGELFF
16	TRBJ2-3	.	TRBD2	TRBV5-4	TGTGCCAGCAGCGCGACTAGCGGGATGGTTGAAGATACGCAGTATTTT	CASSATSGMVEDTQYF
15	TRBJ2-1	.	.	TRBV9	TGTGCCAGCAGCGTAGCACAGGGAAAGTGGAATGAGCAGTTCTTC	CASSVAQGKWNEQFF
14	TRBJ2-7	.	.	TRBV14	TGTGCCAGCAGCGCCCACCAGAACTCCTACGAGCAGTACTTC	CASSAHQNSYEQYF
13	TRBJ2-7	.	.	TRBV29-1	TGCAGCGCACGAGCGGGCAAACCCTACGAGCAGTACTTC	CSARAGKPYEQYF